This TCR beta chain was sequenced during a study of CD8+ T cells in alopecia areata. CDR1 SGHRS and CDR2 YFSETQ come from the germline V gene. V lost 4 bases, J lost 3 bases, and 7 bases stayed unmatched. This CDR3 comprises 16 residues. The sample's treatment: oral pan-JAK inhibitor, 5-10 mg twice daily. RNA was isolated and reverse transcribed to cDNA, the sequencing template. This table comes from immunoSEQ multiplex PCR, and its TCRdb copy is limited to in-frame clones, with some not included. In the table there are 200,000 to 250,000 clones, around two fifths of which are singletons. This receptor was obtained from a human donor with alopecia areata. The chain employs TRBV5-1 and TRBJ2-7, with 13 bases identical to TRBD2. Sequencing used CD4+ T cells sorted from blood, obtained at approximately week 39, from a patient treated with tofacitinib. The CDR3 reads CASSPARTSGSYEQYF. The DNA for the CDR3 is TGCGCCAGCAGCCCGGCACGGACTAGCGGGAGCTACGAGCAGTACTTC. Supplemented by reference TRBV5-1 and TRBJ2-7, the full variable domain reads KAGVTQTPRYLIKTRGQQVTLSCSPISGHRSVSWYQQTPGQGLQFLFEYFSETQRNKGNFPGRFSGRQFSNSRSEMNVSTLELGDSALYLCASSPARTSGSYEQYFGPGTRLTVT.